This entry features one T cell receptor beta chain sequence. No antigen is known for it. With 6 bases removed from V and 3 bases from J, the gap between germline ends came to 20 bases. Germline lookup yields CDR1 MNHEY and CDR2 SMNVEV (reference sequence). The CDR3 runs to 16 residues. These data are taken from a study of graft-versus-host responses after intestinal transplantation. Broader study findings: Among recipient marrow samples, GvH clones were found; some appeared first in ileum or blood.

TCRdb's copy holds only in-frame clones and misses some; the assay was immunoSEQ multiplex PCR. This table holds about 110,000 clones, 80% to 90% found once. Sequencing was performed on unstimulated CD4+ T cells sorted from spleen or lymph node cells, taken before transplant. This rearrangement joins TRBV27 to TRBJ1-1; TRBD1 is a possible D gene (5 bases). This receptor was identified in a human donor who was the organ donor for an intestinal transplant. As DNA, the CDR3 is TGTGCCAGCAGCAGATATCGACAGAATATGGACACTGAAGCTTTCTTT. This gives the protein CASSRYRQNMDTEAFF.